The 8 T cell receptor beta chains presented below share a single source sample, sequenced in a study of blood T cell repertoires in COVID-19 (dated by TCRdb to the early 2020s). Library preparation used the immunoSEQ multiplex PCR assay. The table comes from immuneACCESS by way of TCRdb, which keeps in-frame sequences with V and J called. Part of the clones is missing from these tables; in studies checked, under half for an unresolved V gene and the rest for unknown reasons. This sample gives 300,000 or so clones in total; 70% to 90% of them show up just once. The leading ten clones occupy around 5.9% of the sample. The specimen was PBMCs or T cells enriched from blood (not recorded which). The receptors derive from a woman in her twenties or thirties who had recovered from COVID-19.

This chain uses TRBV27 with TRBJ1-4, with a possible D match to TRBD1 (5 bases). Germline assignment: CDR1 MNHEY and CDR2 SMNVEV (reference sequence). CDR3 size: 17 residues. Trimming shortened V by 3 bases and J by 6 bases, and 20 bases separated the two germline ends. This CDR3 reads CASSLGGWDLSYEKLFF. The CDR3 DNA reads as TGTGCCAGCAGTTTGGGGGGGTGGGACCTCTCGTATGAAAAACTGTTTTTT.

This clone was observed a handful of times. V is TRBV3-1 (or the pseudogene TRBV3-2) and J is TRBJ1-1; weak D call: TRBD1 (5 bases). CDR1 LGHDT and CDR2 YNNKEL come from the germline V gene (reference sequence). V was cut by 4 bases and J by 5 bases, with 14 bases left in between. CDR3 size: 14 residues. CDR3 coding DNA: TGTGCCAGCAGCCGGCGGGGCCCAGGGACTGAAGCTTTCTTT. Amino acids: CASSRRGPGTEAFF.

This clone was counted between two and nine times. The CDR3 here is CASSPPGGTASYEQYF. CDR3 sequence (DNA): TGTGCCAGCTCACCCCCAGGAGGGACAGCCTCCTACGAGCAGTACTTC. The chain combines TRBV18 with TRBJ2-7; a weak D match, TRBD1 (7 bases). In germline, CDR1 is KGHSH, CDR2 LQKENI. The CDR3 extends over 16 amino acids. V lost 3 bases, J lost 0 bases, and 15 bases lay in between.

The chain links TRBV12-3 or TRBV12-4 to TRBJ1-1; D remains ambiguous. Trimming shortened V by 11 bases and J by 1 base, and 11 bases separated the two germline ends. The CDR3 is 12 residues long. CDR3 residues: CAPAAWNTEAFF. CDR3 bases: TGTGCCCCTGCGGCCTGGAACACTGAAGCTTTCTTT.

The chain carries TRBV7-3 and TRBJ2-2; D gene unclear. There are 12 residues in the CDR3. Trimming removed 4 bases at V and 2 bases at J, with 2 bases between. Germline V gives CDR1 SGHTA, CDR2 FQGTGA. The CDR3 nucleotides are TGTGCCAGCAGCTCAAACACCGGGGAGCTGTTTTTT. Its protein is CASSSNTGELFF.

This clone has a count of ten or more. This chain connects TRBV24-1 to TRBJ2-1, with 12 bases identical to TRBD2. The length of the CDR3 is 17 residues. CDR1 is KGHDR and CDR2 is SFDVKD in the germline V gene. Trimming removed 3 bases from V and 7 bases from J; junction bases left unmatched: 9. The DNA for the CDR3 is TGTGCCACCAGTGATCCCCAGCTAGCGGGGGGGCGGAATGAGCAGTTCTTC. Protein: CATSDPQLAGGRNEQFF.

The gene calls are TRBV7-2 and TRBJ1-5; 12 bases line up with TRBD1. CDR1 is SGHTA, CDR2 FQGNSA, per germline. CDR3 size: 16 residues. V was pared by 5 bases and J by 2 bases, with 4 bases of the junction left unmatched. The CDR3 DNA reads TGTGCCAGCAGCCACGGGACAGGGGGCGGCAATCAGCCCCAGCATTTT. Protein sequence: CASSHGTGGGNQPQHF.

This chain uses TRBV11-2 with TRBJ1-5; 8 nucleotides align to TRBD1. The CDR3 is 16 amino acids. Germline V gene sequence: CDR1 SGHAT, CDR2 FQNNGV. V shed 5 bases, J shed 2 bases, and the junction held 8 bases outside the gene matches. The CDR3 sequence is CASSPGQGMGNQPQHF. DNA for the CDR3: TGTGCCAGCAGCCCAGGACAGGGAATGGGCAATCAGCCCCAGCATTTT.